A single sample gave rise to the 18 T cell receptor beta chains below, sequenced in a study of cytomegalovirus exposure and HLA in healthy donors. The study ran its PCR with 60 Vbeta and 13 Jbeta primers. The repertoire was sequenced with immunoSEQ multiplex PCR; TCRdb's copy has only in-frame clones and lacks some. The profile covers around 170,000 clones, with about 79% appearing a single time and 1.5% to 2% taken by the ten largest. Material: PBMCs. The receptor source for this set is a man aged 18 to 35 in good health and CMV-seronegative.

This clone occurred once. The rearrangement uses TRBV19 and TRBJ2-3; D is possibly TRBD2 (5 bases). Germline CDR1 and CDR2: LNHDA and SQIVND (reference sequence). The CDR3 spans 14 residues. The V gene lost 10 bases and the J gene lost 4 bases, with 18 bases spanning the gap. CDR3 nucleotides: TGTGCCACCCACCGAACCGGGATGCCAGATACGCAGTATTTT. Amino acids: CATHRTGMPDTQYF.

This chain uses TRBV2 with TRBJ2-1; possible D gene TRBD2, 5 bases. The CDR3 spans 15 residues. Between the trimmed V and J ends, which lost 2 bases and 0 bases, there was a span of 8 bases. Germline CDR1 and CDR2: SNHLY and FYNNEI. The CDR3 DNA is TGTGCCAGCAGTGAATTAGCGAGCTCCTACAATGAGCAGTTCTTC. Translating it yields CASSELASSYNEQFF.

This clone showed up just a few times. The chain recombines TRBV28 with TRBJ1-4; D unresolved. This CDR3 is built from 10 residues. Germline V gene lookup returns CDR1 MDHEN and CDR2 SYDVKM. V was clipped by 10 bases and J by 10 bases, with 10 bases between them. DNA of the CDR3: TGTGCCACCCAGGAAGGAAAACTGTTTTTT. Its protein product is CATQEGKLFF.

The V and J genes are TRBV9 and TRBJ1-1; perhaps TRBD1 as D (5 bases). Trimming took 4 bases from V and 9 from J, leaving 19 bases between them. There are 14 residues in the CDR3. The V gene's germline CDR1 is SGDLS and CDR2 YYNGEE. CDR3: CASSPYDGSGKAFF. In DNA, the CDR3 is TGTGCCAGCAGCCCCTACGACGGGTCAGGGAAAGCTTTCTTT.

The chain has TRBV2 and TRBJ2-3, with 8 bases lining up with TRBD2. CDR1 and CDR2 (germline): SNHLY, FYNNEI. This CDR3 has 16 residues. Trimming removed 10 bases from V and 0 bases from J; junction bases left unmatched: 12. The CDR3 nucleotides read TGTGCCATCAGCACCGCAGCGGGAGCTAGCACAGATACGCAGTATTTT. The encoded protein is CAISTAAGASTDTQYF.

As to this clone: An end of the junction differs from the germline gene, which may be a read error. The V gene is TRBV7-9, the J gene TRBJ1-4; 9 bases match TRBD1. Germline CDR1 reads SEHNR; CDR2 reads FQNEAQ (reference sequence). CDR3 length: 14 amino acids. CDR3 bases: TGTTCCAGCAGCTTGGGACAGGGTTTAGAAAAACTGTTTTTT. Its protein is CSSSLGQGLEKLFF.

This clone was seen a handful of times. This chain joins TRBV5-1 and TRBJ2-3, with D unclear. The CDR3 covers 16 residues. Trimming took 3 bases from V and 0 from J, leaving 14 bases between them. In germline, CDR1 is SGHRS, CDR2 YFSETQ. CDR3: CASSYTGGHSTDTQYF. The DNA of the CDR3 is TGCGCCAGCAGCTACACTGGTGGGCATAGCACAGATACGCAGTATTTT.

To note about this clone: At one of its ends the junction is not consistent with the germline gene, which may arise from a read error. The chain carries TRBV5-6 and TRBJ2-7, with 7 bases aligning to TRBD1. The CDR3 extends over 13 amino acids. CDR1 SGHDT and CDR2 YYEEEE come from the germline V gene. The CDR3 spells CASSLTTGATWFF. The CDR3 DNA follows: TGTGCCAGCAGCTTGACTACAGGGGCCACTTGGTTCTTC. The whole variable domain, remainder taken from reference TRBV5-6 and TRBJ2-7, is DAGVTQSPTHLIKTRGQQVTLRCSPKSGHDTVSWYQQALGQGPQFIFQYYEEEERQRGNFPDRFSGHQFPNYSSELNVNALLLGDSALYLCASSLTTGATWFFGPGTRLTVT.

Only a few counts were recorded for this clone. The chain recombines TRBV29-1 with TRBJ1-6; no clear D gene. V was shortened by 6 bases and J by 9 bases, with 15 bases between the two germline ends. Germline V gene sequence: CDR1 SQVTM, CDR2 ANQGSEA. The CDR3 spans 13 residues. The CDR3 here is CSVARDASSPLHF. In DNA form, the CDR3 reads TGCAGCGTGGCCCGGGATGCTAGTTCACCCCTCCACTTT. Together with reference TRBV29-1 and TRBJ1-6, the CDR3 gives the full variable domain: SAVISQKPSRDICQRGTSLTIQCQVDSQVTMMFWYRQQPGQSLTLIATANQGSEATYESGFVIDKFPISRPNLTFSTLTVSNMSPEDSSIYLCSVARDASSPLHFGNGTRLTVT.

The chain carries TRBV30 and TRBJ1-6; D is unresolved. Trimming removed 2 bases at V and 11 bases at J, with 13 bases between. Germline V lookup: CDR1 GTSNPN, CDR2 SVGIG (reference sequence). The length of the CDR3 is 13 residues. In nucleotides, the CDR3 is TGTGCCTGGAGTTCCCGACAAGTAGCACCCCTCCACTTT. The encoded protein is CAWSSRQVAPLHF.

This chain joins TRBV6-5 and TRBJ1-1; the match to TRBD1 covers 8 bases. CDR3 length: 14 amino acids. The V gene's germline CDR1 is MNHEY and CDR2 SVGAGI. V shed 5 bases and J 3 bases; nucleotides not matched to a gene: 5. Written as DNA, the CDR3 is TGTGCCAGCAGTGCAGGGGGCTGGGACACTGAAGCTTTCTTT. Its translation is CASSAGGWDTEAFF.

The rearrangement joins TRBV6-1 to TRBJ2-3; weak D call: TRBD1 (6 bases). This CDR3 spans 14 amino acids. The V gene's germline CDR1 is MNHNS and CDR2 SASEGT. Trimming shortened V by 3 bases and J by 2 bases, and 9 bases separated the two germline ends. Written as DNA, the CDR3 is TGTGCCAGCAGTGATGGGACACCCACAGATACGCAGTATTTT. Its protein is CASSDGTPTDTQYF.

This chain links TRBV5-4 with TRBJ2-7; D is unresolved. The CDR3 runs to 14 residues. The V and J ends lost 4 bases and 4 bases respectively, with 15 bases between them. Germline values: CDR1 SGHNT, CDR2 YYREEE (reference sequence). CDR3: CASSGSPLTYEQYF. The CDR3 coding sequence is TGTGCCAGCAGCGGGTCCCCCTTGACTTACGAGCAGTACTTC.

The chain carries TRBV5-1 and TRBJ1-1; a possible D gene is TRBD1 (5 bases). The CDR3 runs to 15 residues. The germline V gene encodes CDR1 SGHRS and CDR2 YFSETQ. Trimming shortened V by 2 bases and J by 4 bases, and 15 bases separated the two germline ends. The CDR3 coding sequence is TGCGCCAGCAGCTTTGGGGCGGTAGGGGCCACTGAAGCTTTCTTT. Amino acids: CASSFGAVGATEAFF.

This clone was seen only a few times. The genes are TRBV5-1 and TRBJ1-2, with D possibly matching TRBD1 (6 bases). The CDR3 has 13 amino acids. V lost 4 bases and J lost 4, with 11 bases in between. Per the germline V gene, CDR1 is SGHRS and CDR2 is YFSETQ. The CDR3 is CASSLGHSYGYTF. The CDR3 DNA follows: TGCGCCAGCAGCCTGGGACACAGCTATGGCTACACCTTC.

The rearrangement joins TRBV19 to TRBJ2-2; TRBD2 matches 9 bases. V shed 8 bases and J 9 bases; nucleotides not matched to a gene: 16. Germline V gives CDR1 LNHDA, CDR2 SQIVND (reference sequence). CDR3 length equals 16 residues. The CDR3 protein is CASYFGTAGGQRELFF. As DNA, the CDR3 is TGTGCCAGTTACTTTGGGACAGCGGGAGGCCAGCGGGAGCTGTTTTTT.

The V and J genes are TRBV6-6 and TRBJ1-4; TRBD1 aligns across 8 bases. The CDR3 loop spans 14 amino acids. Germline CDR1 reads MNHNY; CDR2 reads SVGAGI (reference sequence). J lost 7 bases, V lost 6 bases, and 7 bases had no gene match. The CDR3 DNA reads TGTGCCAGCAGCAGACAGGGGAGCAGTGAAAAACTGTTTTTT. Translating gives CASSRQGSSEKLFF.

The gene calls are TRBV7-9 and TRBJ1-2; D unresolved. With 4 bases removed from V and 0 bases from J, the gap between germline ends came to 6 bases. Germline V gives CDR1 SEHNR, CDR2 FQNEAQ (reference sequence). This CDR3 has 13 residues. CDR3 in amino acids: CASSSTANYGYTF. In DNA form, the CDR3 reads TGTGCCAGCAGCTCAACAGCTAACTATGGCTACACCTTC.